These 8 T cell receptor beta chains share one sample of origin, sequenced in a study of T cells after yellow fever vaccination. Each CDR3 protein is one row after TCRdb ran MiXCR on the 5' RACE reads. The repertoire has 500,000 to 650,000 distinct CDR3 sequences, about a sixth of them found once; the top ten carry roughly 17%. Sequenced material: PBMCs, taken 5 to 6 days after the first yellow fever vaccination. All receptors come from a man aged 18 to 35 who received the YFV17D yellow fever vaccine.

In its sample, this clonotype was seen a few times. V is TRBV7-2 and J is TRBJ2-2; 11 bases are shared with TRBD2. This CDR3 comprises 17 residues. J gave up 1 base and V 9 bases, and 10 bases lay outside the gene matches. Germline CDR1 reads SGHTA; CDR2 reads FQGNSA. The DNA of the CDR3 is TGTGCCAGGAGGGGGATAGCGGGGGGGCAGAACACCGGGGAGCTGTTTTTT. This gives the protein CARRGIAGGQNTGELFF. Full variable domain (outside the CDR3, taken from reference TRBV7-2 and TRBJ2-2): GAGVSQSPSNKVTEKGKDVELRCDPISGHTALYWYRQSLGQGLEFLIYFQGNSAPDKSGLPSDRFSAERTGGSVSTLTIQRTQQEDSAVYLCARRGIAGGQNTGELFFGEGSRLTVL.

The rearrangement uses TRBV7-8 and TRBJ2-1; D is unresolved. The V end lost 3 bases, the J end lost 9 bases, and 12 bases lay between the germline ends. The V gene's germline CDR1 is SGHVS and CDR2 FQNEAQ. This CDR3 is 13 amino acids long. CDR3 DNA sequence: TGTGCCAGCAGCTTTCTGGGCAGCCGTGAGCAGTTCTTC. Its protein product is CASSFLGSREQFF.

Comments on this clonotype: As the CDR3 is not closed by the conserved phenylalanine or tryptophan, this likely results from a read error. This chain links TRBV9 with TRBJ2-5; either TRBD1 or TRBD2 may fit D (5 bases each). Germline V gene data show CDR1 as SGDLS and CDR2 as YYNGEE. The CDR3 has 13 residues. With 3 bases removed from V and 5 bases from J, the gap between germline ends came to 11 bases. CDR3 protein: CASSGGAEETQYL. In DNA form, the CDR3 reads TGTGCCAGCAGCGGAGGGGCCGAGGAGACCCAGTACCTC.

This clonotype has a handful of counts. In DNA form, the CDR3 reads TGCAGCGTTGAAGGTAGACCGGGACTAGGATCCAATGAGCAGTTCTTC. It yields the protein CSVEGRPGLGSNEQFF. The chain links TRBV29-1 to TRBJ2-1; TRBD2 matches 8 bases. CDR1 and CDR2 from the germline V gene are SQVTM and ANQGSEA. V lost 1 base to trimming and J lost 6 bases; unmatched junction nucleotides: 11. The CDR3 runs 16 residues.

In its sample, this clonotype was seen a few times. The CDR3 DNA reads TGTGCCAGCAGCCTAGACTACAGGAAGCAGTACTTC. Protein: CASSLDYRKQYF. J is TRBJ2-7 and V is TRBV7-9; perhaps D is TRBD1 or TRBD2 (5 bases each). The CDR3 consists of 12 residues. Deletions cut 5 bases from V and 8 bases from J, with 13 bases between. Germline assignment: CDR1 SEHNR and CDR2 FQNEAQ (reference sequence).

This clonotype has a handful of counts. Written as DNA, the CDR3 is TGTGCCAGCAGTTTATACGGGCACATTCCAAACCAGGAGCTGTTTTTT. Amino acid sequence: CASSLYGHIPNQELFF. The chain links TRBV12-3 or TRBV12-4 to TRBJ2-2, with D uncertain. This CDR3 region has 16 residues. Trimming cost V 2 bases and J 10 bases, with 20 bases left between them.

The gene calls are TRBV6-2 or TRBV6-3 and TRBJ1-2, with 7 bases matching TRBD1. The CDR3 loop spans 16 amino acids. V gave up 7 bases and J gave up 8 bases; unmatched junction bases: 19. Looked up from germline, CDR1 is MNHEY and CDR2 is SVGEGT. The chain's CDR3 is CASIGTRDSVMNGYTF. As DNA, the CDR3 is TGTGCCAGCATCGGGACGAGGGACAGCGTGATGAACGGCTACACCTTC.

This clonotype was picked up a small number of times. V usage is TRBV7-2 and J usage is TRBJ1-3; no clear D gene. V shed 0 bases and J shed 8 bases, with 17 bases lying between them. CDR1 and CDR2 from the germline V gene are SGHTA and FQGNSA. CDR3 size: 16 residues. The CDR3 protein is CASSLAGPPGADTIYF. CDR3 coding DNA: TGTGCCAGCAGCTTAGCAGGGCCCCCGGGTGCGGACACCATATATTTT.